This T cell receptor beta chain was documented in a study of control samples from healthy donors and cancer patients. TCRdb keeps only in-frame clones here, not all; method: immunoSEQ multiplex PCR. In the table there are 40,000 to 65,000 clones, about nine tenths of which are singletons. V shed 3 bases and J shed 4 bases, with 14 bases lying between them. The germline CDR1 and CDR2 sequences are SGDLS and YYNGEE. The CDR3 covers 15 residues. Sequencing input: PBMCs. This clonotype was obtained from a man aged 55 to 70 with head and neck cancer. This chain joins TRBV9 and TRBJ2-1, with a tentative D call TRBD1 (5 bases). The CDR3, as DNA: TGTGCCAGCAGCGGGGGAACCGACAGATACAATGAGCAGTTCTTC. Translating it yields CASSGGTDRYNEQFF.